A single sample gave rise to the 13 T cell receptor beta chains below, sequenced in a study of somatic mutations in cytotoxic T cells in rheumatoid arthritis (dated by TCRdb to about 2017). Library preparation used the immunoSEQ multiplex PCR assay. Imported from immuneACCESS, the table was reduced by TCRdb to in-frame sequences with V and J called. These copies leave out some clones; in studies compared against another copy, an unresolved V gene accounts for under half, and the cause of the remainder is not known. The sample records under 20,000 clones, less than 90% of which are singletons. The top ten clones comprise approximately 9.3% of the sample. Sequences were obtained from CD8+ T cells sorted from blood. Receptors originate from an adult with rheumatoid arthritis.

The chain employs TRBV7-9 and TRBJ1-4; D is possibly TRBD1 (5 bases). Germline assignment: CDR1 SEHNR and CDR2 FQNEAQ (reference sequence). V was clipped by 5 bases and J by 6 bases, with 13 bases between them. The length of the CDR3 is 14 residues. The CDR3 reads CASSTVGGDEKLFF. CDR3 nucleotide sequence: TGTGCCAGCAGCACGGTCGGGGGAGATGAAAAACTGTTTTTT. Full variable domain (remainder filled in from reference TRBV7-9 and TRBJ1-4): DTGVSQNPRHKITKRGQNVTFRCDPISEHNRLYWYRQTLGQGPEFLTYFQNEAQLEKSRLLSDRFSAERPKGSFSTLEIQRTEQGDSAMYLCASSTVGGDEKLFFGSGTQLSVL.

The genes are TRBV7-9 and TRBJ1-4, with 9 bases that match TRBD1. Unmatched junction bases numbered 9, after V lost 4 bases and J lost 0 bases. There are 18 residues in the CDR3. The germline V gene has CDR1 SEHNR and CDR2 FQNEAQ (reference sequence). CDR3 DNA: TGTGCCAGCAGCTCAAGTTTGGGGACAGGGTCAACTAATGAAAAACTGTTTTTT. The encoded protein is CASSSSLGTGSTNEKLFF.

The chain recombines TRBV28 with TRBJ2-1; either TRBD1 or TRBD2 may fit D (5 bases each). Between the trimmed V and J ends, which lost 5 bases and 8 bases, there was a span of 22 bases. Germline CDR1 MDHEN, CDR2 SYDVKM. The CDR3 loop spans 16 amino acids. CDR3 coding DNA: TGTGCCAGCAGTCGAAGGGGAGTACAGGTCGGCGATGAGCAGTTCTTC. Translating it yields CASSRRGVQVGDEQFF.

This sequence joins TRBV18 and TRBJ1-2, with D uncertain. Germline lookup yields CDR1 KGHSH and CDR2 LQKENI. CDR3 size: 15 residues. Trimming removed 2 bases from V and 5 bases from J, with 15 bases in between. The CDR3, as DNA: TGTGCCAGCTCACCAGAAGGCAGAACTGTTTATGGCTACACCTTC. Protein: CASSPEGRTVYGYTF. The full variable domain, in which reference TRBV18 and TRBJ1-2 provide the parts outside the CDR3, is NAGVMQNPRHLVRRRGQEARLRCSPMKGHSHVYWYRQLPEEGLKFMVYLQKENIIDESGMPKERFSAEFPKEGPSILRIQQVVRGDSAAYFCASSPEGRTVYGYTFGSGTRLTVV.

The chain employs TRBV4-1 and TRBJ2-1; possibly TRBD1 for D (6 bases). V was clipped by 1 base and J by 6 bases, with 10 bases between them. The CDR3 covers 14 residues. Germline CDR1 and CDR2: MGHRA and YSYEKL. CDR3 residues: CASSQGGLSNEQFF. The CDR3 DNA reads TGCGCCAGCAGCCAAGGGGGGCTTAGCAATGAGCAGTTCTTC.

Only a few counts were recorded for this clone. The rearrangement links TRBV4-2 to TRBJ2-3; 9 bases agree with TRBD2. The CDR3 is 15 residues long. The V segment lost 4 bases and the J segment 1 base; nucleotides outside the gene matches: 3. In germline, CDR1 is LGHNA, CDR2 YNFKEQ. CDR3: CASSPPSGGTDTQYF. CDR3 bases: TGTGCCAGCAGCCCTCCTAGCGGGGGCACAGATACGCAGTATTTT.

The chain uses TRBV6-6 and TRBJ2-2; no reliable D call. The CDR3 loop spans 15 amino acids. The germline gives CDR1 MNHNY, CDR2 SVGAGI (reference sequence). V dropped 6 bases and J dropped 4 bases, with 15 bases sitting between them. The chain's CDR3 is CASSQSVLSTGELFF. CDR3 bases: TGTGCCAGCAGCCAAAGTGTGTTGAGCACCGGGGAGCTGTTTTTT.

The CDR3, as DNA: TGTGCCAGCAGCTTAGCAGGGGGTAACACCGGGGAGCTGTTTTTT. Translated: CASSLAGGNTGELFF. V and J are TRBV7-9 and TRBJ2-2; D possibly corresponds to TRBD1 (6 bases). CDR1 is SEHNR, CDR2 FQNEAQ, per germline (reference sequence). Between the trimmed V and J ends, which lost 0 bases and 2 bases, there was a span of 7 bases. The length of the CDR3 is 15 residues.

This clone has only one observation. The chain employs TRBV9 and TRBJ1-6; 7 nucleotides align to TRBD1. The J segment lost 5 bases and the V segment lost 3 bases, leaving 5 bases of the junction unmatched. Germline loops: CDR1 SGDLS, CDR2 YYNGEE. CDR3 length: 15 amino acids. The CDR3 DNA reads as TGTGCCAGCAGCGAGGGACAGCTAAATAATTCACCCCTCCACTTT. Its translation is CASSEGQLNNSPLHF.

The rearrangement links TRBV5-6 to TRBJ2-5; the D is unclear. Germline CDR1 SGHDT, CDR2 YYEEEE. CDR3 length: 15 amino acids. With 1 base removed from V and 4 bases from J, the gap between germline ends came to 14 bases. The CDR3 DNA follows: TGTGCCAGCAGCTTGACACCTGCCGAACTAGAGACCCAGTACTTC. Translation gives CASSLTPAELETQYF.

The chain combines TRBV5-1 with TRBJ1-2; tentative D call: TRBD1 (6 bases). The CDR3 has 16 residues. V gave up 7 bases and J gave up 1 base, with 20 bases separating them. Germline loops: CDR1 SGHRS, CDR2 YFSETQ. The CDR3 protein is CASFGGGGRSNYGYTF. CDR3 bases: TGCGCCAGCTTTGGCGGCGGGGGCAGAAGTAACTATGGCTACACCTTC. Combining the CDR3 with reference TRBV5-1 and TRBJ1-2 gives the whole variable domain KAGVTQTPRYLIKTRGQQVTLSCSPISGHRSVSWYQQTPGQGLQFLFEYFSETQRNKGNFPGRFSGRQFSNSRSEMNVSTLELGDSALYLCASFGGGGRSNYGYTFGSGTRLTVV.

This sequence joins TRBV4-1 and TRBJ2-1; the match to TRBD2 covers 8 bases. Germline V gene data show CDR1 as MGHRA and CDR2 as YSYEKL. The V segment lost 4 bases and the J segment 7 bases; nucleotides outside the gene matches: 9. CDR3 length equals 15 residues. The CDR3 DNA is TGCGCCAGCAGCCCCACGGGGGGGCCGAAGAATGAGCAGTTCTTC. Amino acid sequence: CASSPTGGPKNEQFF.

V usage is TRBV13 and J usage is TRBJ1-2; 10 bases are shared with TRBD1. The CDR3 consists of 19 residues. The ends lost 4 bases at V and 4 bases at J; junction bases unmatched: 18. The germline gives CDR1 PRHDT, CDR2 FYEKMQ (reference sequence). DNA for the CDR3: TGTGCCAGCAGCTCCCGGACAGGGGGACAGCCGGATACCGCCTATGGCTACACCTTC. Translating gives CASSSRTGGQPDTAYGYTF.